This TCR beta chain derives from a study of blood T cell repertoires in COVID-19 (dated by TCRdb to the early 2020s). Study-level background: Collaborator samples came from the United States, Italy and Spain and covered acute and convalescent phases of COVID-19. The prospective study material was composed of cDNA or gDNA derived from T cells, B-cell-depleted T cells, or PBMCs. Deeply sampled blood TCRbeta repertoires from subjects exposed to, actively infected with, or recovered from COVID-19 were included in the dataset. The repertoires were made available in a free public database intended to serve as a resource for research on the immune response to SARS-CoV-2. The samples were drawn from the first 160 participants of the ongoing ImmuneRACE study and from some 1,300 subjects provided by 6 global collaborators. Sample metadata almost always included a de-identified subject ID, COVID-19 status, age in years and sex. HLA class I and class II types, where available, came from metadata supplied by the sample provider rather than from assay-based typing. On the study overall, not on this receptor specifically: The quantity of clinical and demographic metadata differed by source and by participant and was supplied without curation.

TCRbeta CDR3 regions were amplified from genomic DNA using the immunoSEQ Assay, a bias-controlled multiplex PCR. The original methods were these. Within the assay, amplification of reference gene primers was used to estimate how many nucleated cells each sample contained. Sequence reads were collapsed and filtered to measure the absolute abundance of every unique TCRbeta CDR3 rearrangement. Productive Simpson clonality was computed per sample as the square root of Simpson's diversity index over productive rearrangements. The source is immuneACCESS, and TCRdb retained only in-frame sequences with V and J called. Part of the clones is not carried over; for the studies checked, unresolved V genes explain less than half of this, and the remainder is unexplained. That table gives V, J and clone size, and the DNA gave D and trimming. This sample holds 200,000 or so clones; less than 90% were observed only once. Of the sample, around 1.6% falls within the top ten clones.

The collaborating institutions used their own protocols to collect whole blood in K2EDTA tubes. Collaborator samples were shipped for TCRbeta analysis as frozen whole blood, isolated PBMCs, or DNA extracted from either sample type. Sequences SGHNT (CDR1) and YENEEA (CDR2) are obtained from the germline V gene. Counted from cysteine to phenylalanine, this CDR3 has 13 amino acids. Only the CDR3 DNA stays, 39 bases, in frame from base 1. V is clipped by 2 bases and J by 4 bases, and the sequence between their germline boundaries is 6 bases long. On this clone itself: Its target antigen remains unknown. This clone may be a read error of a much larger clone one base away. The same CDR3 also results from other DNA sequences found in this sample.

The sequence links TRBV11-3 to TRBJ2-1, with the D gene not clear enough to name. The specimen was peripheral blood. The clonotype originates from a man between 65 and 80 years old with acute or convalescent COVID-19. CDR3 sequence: CASSLNRYNEQFF. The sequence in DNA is TGTGCCAGCAGCTTAAATAGATACAATGAGCAGTTCTTC.